What follows describes a single T cell receptor beta chain. What it binds is not known. Germline values: CDR1 SGHNT, CDR2 YYREEE (reference sequence). Losses at the gene ends were 2 bases for V and 4 bases for J; bases not matched to a gene: 4. This CDR3 comprises 14 residues. The data are from a study of cytomegalovirus exposure and HLA in healthy donors. Findings and caveats of the study: The listing of 160 or so TCR beta chains classed them as cytomegalovirus-associated.

Use of 60 Vbeta and 13 Jbeta primers characterized the PCR. As originally analysed: Later, 65 million to 90 million unique TCR beta chains were counted in an analysis, and roughly 11 million of them were shared. Here immunoSEQ multiplex PCR was the method, and the copy in TCRdb shows in-frame clones only, minus some. Clone size and V and J calls were adopted from that table, with D and trimming inferred from the DNA. The table shows around 150,000 clones, with roughly 85% occurring only once. Sequencing input: PBMCs. The sequence was obtained from a man younger than 30 in good health and CMV-seropositive. This sequence joins TRBV5-4 and TRBJ2-7; 9 bases line up with TRBD1. The CDR3: CASSLSDRGYEQYF. CDR3 sequence (DNA): TGTGCCAGCAGCTTATCGGACAGGGGATACGAGCAGTACTTC.